These 11 T cell receptor beta chains originate from one sample sequenced in a study of blood T cell repertoires in COVID-19. Assay used: immunoSEQ multiplex PCR; TCRdb lists only in-frame clones, some missing. This sample has roughly 280,000 clones, with 70% to 90% found just once. Sequenced: peripheral blood. All receptors come from a woman aged 70-85 years with acute or convalescent COVID-19.

This chain links TRBV6-4 with TRBJ1-2; D possibly corresponds to TRBD1 (6 bases). The ends were cut back, 6 bases at V and 1 base at J, with 12 bases in the middle. The CDR3 spans 14 residues. Per germline, CDR1 MRHNA and CDR2 SNTAGT. The DNA of the CDR3 is TGTGCCAGCAGGGGGGACACCAATAACTATGGCTACACCTTC. Protein: CASRGDTNNYGYTF.

V and J are TRBV18 and TRBJ2-1; weak D call: TRBD1 (6 bases). The CDR3 sequence is 13 residues long. Germline lookup yields CDR1 KGHSH and CDR2 LQKENI. V gave up 3 bases and J gave up 8 bases, with 11 bases separating them. The CDR3 nucleotides are TGTGCCAGCTCACCTTGGGACACGGATGAGCAGTTCTTC. Its protein product is CASSPWDTDEQFF.

On this clone itself: Other DNA sequences of this sample code for an identical CDR3. The rearrangement joins TRBV3-1 (or the pseudogene TRBV3-2) to TRBJ1-1; D is unresolved. V shed 1 base and J shed 1 base, with 4 bases lying between them. The CDR3 loop spans 13 amino acids. The germline CDR1 and CDR2 sequences are LGHDT and YNNKEL (reference sequence). The CDR3 reads CASSQVRNTEAFF. As DNA, the CDR3 is TGTGCCAGCAGCCAAGTCCGGAACACTGAAGCTTTCTTT.

The chain links TRBV5-4 to TRBJ1-2; TRBD1 matches 9 bases. The CDR3 totals 15 residues. Germline CDR1 and CDR2: SGHNT and YYREEE (reference sequence). The J segment lost 2 bases and the V segment lost 4 bases, leaving 6 bases of the junction unmatched. CDR3 region: CASSPTGGANYGYTF. The CDR3 DNA sequence: TGTGCCAGCAGCCCTACAGGGGGCGCGAACTATGGCTACACCTTC.

This chain links TRBV19 with TRBJ2-1, with TRBD2 identical over 11 bases. Per germline, CDR1 LNHDA and CDR2 SQIVND (reference sequence). The CDR3 is made up of 15 amino acids. The V segment lost 5 bases and the J segment 3 bases; nucleotides outside the gene matches: 3. CDR3 in amino acids: CASSSLAGDYNEQFF. DNA of the CDR3: TGTGCCAGTAGTTCACTAGCGGGGGACTACAATGAGCAGTTCTTC.

The rearrangement uses TRBV5-1 and TRBJ2-1; possible D gene TRBD2, 5 bases. Trimming took 0 bases from V and 0 from J, leaving 7 bases between them. CDR3 length equals 15 residues. CDR1 and CDR2 from the germline V gene are SGHRS and YFSETQ. CDR3 nucleotides: TGCGCCAGCAGCTTGGTGGGGAGCTCCTACAATGAGCAGTTCTTC. It codes for CASSLVGSSYNEQFF.

J is TRBJ1-3 and V is TRBV5-1, with D perhaps matching TRBD1 (5 bases). The CDR3 contains 15 residues. CDR1 and CDR2 from the germline V gene are SGHRS and YFSETQ. The V and J ends lost 0 bases and 0 bases respectively, with 7 bases between them. The DNA of the CDR3 is TGCGCCAGCAGCTTGGAAGGGGACTCTGGAAACACCATATATTTT. Translating gives CASSLEGDSGNTIYF.

V and J are TRBV3-1 (or the pseudogene TRBV3-2) and TRBJ2-2, with TRBD2 as a possible D gene (6 bases). The CDR3 totals 14 residues. Trimming left V 0 bases short and J 8 bases short, with 10 bases between. The germline V gene encodes CDR1 LGHDT and CDR2 YNNKEL (reference sequence). The CDR3 is CASSQEGGGGELFF. The CDR3 DNA reads TGTGCCAGCAGCCAAGAGGGAGGCGGAGGGGAGCTGTTTTTT.

The J gene is TRBJ1-6, the V gene TRBV5-5, with D tentatively TRBD1 (5 bases). This CDR3 contains 16 residues. Germline assignment: CDR1 SGHKS and CDR2 YYEKEE (reference sequence). V lost 3 bases and J lost 2, with 12 bases in between. The CDR3 DNA reads TGTGCCAGCAGCTCGCGGGGGAGGGCCTATAATTCACCCCTCCACTTT. This encodes CASSSRGRAYNSPLHF.

This clone was counted between two and nine times. The V gene is TRBV7-9, the J gene TRBJ2-3; TRBD2 matches 11 bases. Germline CDR1 SEHNR, CDR2 FQNEAQ (reference sequence). With 7 bases clipped from V and 4 bases from J, the junction kept 19 bases outside the gene matches. This CDR3 contains 19 residues. CDR3 amino acids: CASNPGEGLAARWADTQYF. In DNA form, the CDR3 reads TGTGCCAGCAATCCCGGAGAGGGACTAGCGGCCCGGTGGGCAGATACGCAGTATTTT.

V usage is TRBV7-2 and J usage is TRBJ1-2; D gene uncertain. In germline, CDR1 is SGHTA, CDR2 FQGNSA. The CDR3 extends over 14 amino acids. Trimming removed 1 base from V and 4 bases from J, with 10 bases in between. CDR3: CASSLVGQVYGYTF. CDR3 DNA sequence: TGTGCCAGCAGCTTAGTAGGCCAGGTCTATGGCTACACCTTC.